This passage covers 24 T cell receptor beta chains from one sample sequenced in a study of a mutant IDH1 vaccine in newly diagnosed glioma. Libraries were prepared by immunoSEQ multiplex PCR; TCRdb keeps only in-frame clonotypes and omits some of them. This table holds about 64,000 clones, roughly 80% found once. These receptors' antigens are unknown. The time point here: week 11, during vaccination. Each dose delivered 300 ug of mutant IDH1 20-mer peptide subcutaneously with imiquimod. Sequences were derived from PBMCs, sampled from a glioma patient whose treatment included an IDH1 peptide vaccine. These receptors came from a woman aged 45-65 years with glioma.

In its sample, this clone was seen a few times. CDR3 in amino acids: CASSFAGAGYTEAFF. DNA for the CDR3: TGTGCCAGCAGCTTCGCGGGGGCTGGGTACACTGAAGCTTTCTTT. The rearrangement links TRBV11-2 to TRBJ1-1; a possible D gene is TRBD1 (6 bases). Trimming removed 3 bases at V and 3 bases at J, with 14 bases between. This CDR3 spans 15 amino acids. Germline CDR1 and CDR2: SGHAT and FQNNGV. The full variable domain, its missing parts supplied by reference TRBV11-2 and TRBJ1-1, is EAGVAQSPRYKIIEKRQSVAFWCNPISGHATLYWYQQILGQGPKLLIQFQNNGVVDDSQLPKDRFSAERLKGVDSTLKIQPAKLEDSAVYLCASSFAGAGYTEAFFGQGTRLTVV.

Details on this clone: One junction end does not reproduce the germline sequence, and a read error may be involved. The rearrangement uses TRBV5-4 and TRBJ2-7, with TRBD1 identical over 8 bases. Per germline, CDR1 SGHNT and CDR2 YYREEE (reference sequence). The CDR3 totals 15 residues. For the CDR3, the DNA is TGTGCCAGCAGCTTGGGTGGACAGGGCTCCTCCGAGCAGTACTTC. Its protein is CASSLGGQGSSEQYF. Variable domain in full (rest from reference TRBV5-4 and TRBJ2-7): ETGVTQSPTHLIKTRGQQVTLRCSSQSGHNTVSWYQQALGQGPQFIFQYYREEENGRGNFPPRFSGLQFPNYSSELNVNALELDDSALYLCASSLGGQGSSEQYFGPGTRLTVT.

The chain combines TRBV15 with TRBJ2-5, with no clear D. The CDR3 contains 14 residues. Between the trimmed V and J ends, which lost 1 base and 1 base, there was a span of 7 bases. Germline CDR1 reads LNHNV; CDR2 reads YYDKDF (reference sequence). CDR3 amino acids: CATSRGPGQETQYF. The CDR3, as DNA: TGTGCCACCAGCAGAGGTCCAGGCCAAGAGACCCAGTACTTC.

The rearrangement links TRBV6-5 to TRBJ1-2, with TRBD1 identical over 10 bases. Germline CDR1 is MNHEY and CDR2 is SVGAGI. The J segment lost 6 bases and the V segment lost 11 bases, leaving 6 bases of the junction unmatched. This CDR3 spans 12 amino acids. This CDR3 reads CAARDRGHGYTF. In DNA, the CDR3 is TGTGCCGCCCGGGACAGGGGTCATGGCTACACCTTC.

The CDR3 coding sequence is TGTGCCAGCAGCCAATTCCCTAGGGGGGCAGATACGCAGTATTTT. As protein: CASSQFPRGADTQYF. The chain carries TRBV7-2 and TRBJ2-3; D may match TRBD1 or TRBD2 (6 bases each). This CDR3 has 15 residues. In germline, CDR1 is SGHTA, CDR2 FQGNSA. V was clipped by 5 bases and J by 4 bases, with 16 bases between them.

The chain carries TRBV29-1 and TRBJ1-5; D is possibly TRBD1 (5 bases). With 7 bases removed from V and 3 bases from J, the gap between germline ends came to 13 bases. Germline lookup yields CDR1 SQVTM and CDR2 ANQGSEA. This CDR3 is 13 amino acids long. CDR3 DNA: TGCAGCGCGAGTGACAGATACAATCAGCCCCAGCATTTT. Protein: CSASDRYNQPQHF.

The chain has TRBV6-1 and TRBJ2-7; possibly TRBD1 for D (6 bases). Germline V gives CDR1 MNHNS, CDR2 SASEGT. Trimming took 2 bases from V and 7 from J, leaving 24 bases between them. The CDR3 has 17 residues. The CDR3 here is CASSESWDTYYPEEQYF. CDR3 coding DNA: TGTGCCAGCAGTGAATCCTGGGACACCTACTACCCGGAGGAGCAGTACTTC.

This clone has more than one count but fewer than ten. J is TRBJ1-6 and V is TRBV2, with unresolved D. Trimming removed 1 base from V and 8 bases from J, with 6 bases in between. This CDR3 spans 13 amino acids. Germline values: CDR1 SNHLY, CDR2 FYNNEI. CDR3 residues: CASSEERDSPLHF. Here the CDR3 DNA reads TGTGCCAGCAGTGAAGAACGTGATTCACCCCTCCACTTT.

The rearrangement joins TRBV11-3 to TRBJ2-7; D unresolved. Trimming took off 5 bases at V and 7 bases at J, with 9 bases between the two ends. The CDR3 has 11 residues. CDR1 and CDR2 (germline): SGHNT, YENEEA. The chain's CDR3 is CASSGVGEQYF. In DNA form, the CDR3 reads TGTGCCAGCAGCGGAGTGGGGGAGCAGTACTTC.

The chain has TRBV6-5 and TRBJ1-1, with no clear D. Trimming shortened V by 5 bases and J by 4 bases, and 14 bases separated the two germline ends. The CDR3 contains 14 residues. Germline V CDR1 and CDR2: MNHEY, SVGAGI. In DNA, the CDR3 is TGTGCCAGCAGTAGGACCGGTCGTGGCACTGAAGCTTTCTTT. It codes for CASSRTGRGTEAFF.

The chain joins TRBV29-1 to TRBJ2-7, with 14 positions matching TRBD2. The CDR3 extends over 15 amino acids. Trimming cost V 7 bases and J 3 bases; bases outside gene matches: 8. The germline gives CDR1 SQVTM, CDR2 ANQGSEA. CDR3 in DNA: TGCAGCGGAAGGACTAGCGGGGGGCGGTACTACGAGCAGTACTTC. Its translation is CSGRTSGGRYYEQYF.

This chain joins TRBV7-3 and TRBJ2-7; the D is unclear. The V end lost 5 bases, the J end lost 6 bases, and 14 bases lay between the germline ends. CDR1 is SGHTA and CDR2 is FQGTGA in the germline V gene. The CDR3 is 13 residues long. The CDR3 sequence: CASSPTSSGEQYF. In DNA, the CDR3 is TGTGCCAGCAGCCCGACCTCTTCAGGCGAGCAGTACTTC.

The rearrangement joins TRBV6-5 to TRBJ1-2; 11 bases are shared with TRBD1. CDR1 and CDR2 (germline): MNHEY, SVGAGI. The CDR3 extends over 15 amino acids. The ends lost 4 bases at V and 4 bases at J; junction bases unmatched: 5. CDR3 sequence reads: CASSSDRGRGYGYTF. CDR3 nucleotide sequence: TGTGCCAGCAGTTCGGACAGGGGGCGCGGCTATGGCTACACCTTC.

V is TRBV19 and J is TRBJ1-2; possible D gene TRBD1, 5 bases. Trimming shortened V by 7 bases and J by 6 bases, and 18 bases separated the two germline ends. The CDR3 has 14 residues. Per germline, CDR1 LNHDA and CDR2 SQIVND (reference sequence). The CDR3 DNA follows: TGTGCCAGTACCCTAGAGTCCGGCAGGGATGGCTACACCTTC. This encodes CASTLESGRDGYTF.

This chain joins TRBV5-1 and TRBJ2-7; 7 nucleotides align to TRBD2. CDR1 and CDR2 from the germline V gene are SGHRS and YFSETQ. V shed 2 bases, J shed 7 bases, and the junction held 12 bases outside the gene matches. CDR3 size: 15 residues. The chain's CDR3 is CASSLWSGGVREQYF. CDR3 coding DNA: TGCGCCAGCAGCTTATGGTCGGGGGGAGTTCGGGAGCAGTACTTC.

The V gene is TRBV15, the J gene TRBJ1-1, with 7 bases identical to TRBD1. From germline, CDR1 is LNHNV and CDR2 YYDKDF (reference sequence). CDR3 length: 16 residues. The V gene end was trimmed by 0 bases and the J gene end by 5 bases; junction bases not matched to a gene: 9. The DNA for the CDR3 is TGTGCCACCAGCAGAGATCCAGGGAGGGGGCGAACTGAAGCTTTCTTT. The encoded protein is CATSRDPGRGRTEAFF.

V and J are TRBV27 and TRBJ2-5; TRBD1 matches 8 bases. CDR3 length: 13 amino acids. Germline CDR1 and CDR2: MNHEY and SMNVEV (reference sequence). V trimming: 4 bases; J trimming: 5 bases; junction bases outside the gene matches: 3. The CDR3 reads CASSYRTGETQYF. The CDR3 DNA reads TGTGCCAGCAGTTACCGGACAGGGGAGACCCAGTACTTC.

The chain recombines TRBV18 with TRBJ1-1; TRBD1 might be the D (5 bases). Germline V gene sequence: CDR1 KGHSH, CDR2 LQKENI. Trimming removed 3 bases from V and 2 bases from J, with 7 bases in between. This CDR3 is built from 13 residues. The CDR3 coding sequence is TGTGCCAGCTCACCGCAGGGAAACACTGAAGCTTTCTTT. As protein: CASSPQGNTEAFF.

CDR3 in amino acids: CASSFGRLSYNEQFF. As DNA, the CDR3 is TGTGCCAGCAGCTTCGGCAGGCTCTCCTACAATGAGCAGTTCTTC. The chain couples TRBV11-2 to TRBJ2-1; D gene unclear. The CDR3 sequence is 15 residues long. Trimming took 3 bases from V and 0 from J, leaving 9 bases between them. Per the germline V gene, CDR1 is SGHAT and CDR2 is FQNNGV.

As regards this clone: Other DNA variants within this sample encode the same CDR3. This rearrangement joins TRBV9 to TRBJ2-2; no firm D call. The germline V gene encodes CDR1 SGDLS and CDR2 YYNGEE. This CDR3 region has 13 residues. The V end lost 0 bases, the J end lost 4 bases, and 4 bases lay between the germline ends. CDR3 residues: CASSVVSTGELFF. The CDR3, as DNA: TGTGCCAGCAGCGTAGTCTCCACCGGGGAGCTGTTTTTT.

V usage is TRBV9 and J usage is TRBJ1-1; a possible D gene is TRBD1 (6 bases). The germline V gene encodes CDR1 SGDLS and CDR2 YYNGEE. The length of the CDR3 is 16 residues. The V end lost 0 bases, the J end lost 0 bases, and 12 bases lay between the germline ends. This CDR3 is CASSVGWGALNTEAFF. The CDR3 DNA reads TGTGCCAGCAGCGTAGGATGGGGGGCCCTGAACACTGAAGCTTTCTTT.

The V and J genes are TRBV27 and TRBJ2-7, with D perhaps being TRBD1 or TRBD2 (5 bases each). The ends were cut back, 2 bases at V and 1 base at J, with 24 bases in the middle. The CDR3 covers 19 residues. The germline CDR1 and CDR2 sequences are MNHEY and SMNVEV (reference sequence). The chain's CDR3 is CASSLRDPPAQPGSYEQYF. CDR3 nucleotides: TGTGCCAGCAGTTTACGGGACCCACCCGCACAACCCGGTTCCTACGAGCAGTACTTC.

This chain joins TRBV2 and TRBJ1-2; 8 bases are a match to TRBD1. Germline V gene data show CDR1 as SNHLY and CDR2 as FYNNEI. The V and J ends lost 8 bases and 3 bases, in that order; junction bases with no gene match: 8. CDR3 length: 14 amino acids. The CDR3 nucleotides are TGTGCCAGCTCCGACCAGGGGGCGGACTATGGCTACACCTTC. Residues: CASSDQGADYGYTF. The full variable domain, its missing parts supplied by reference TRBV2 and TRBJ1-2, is EPEVTQTPSHQVTQMGQEVILRCVPISNHLYFYWYRQILGQKVEFLVSFYNNEISEKSEIFDDQFSVERPDGSNFTLKIRSTKLEDSAMYFCASSDQGADYGYTFGSGTRLTVV.

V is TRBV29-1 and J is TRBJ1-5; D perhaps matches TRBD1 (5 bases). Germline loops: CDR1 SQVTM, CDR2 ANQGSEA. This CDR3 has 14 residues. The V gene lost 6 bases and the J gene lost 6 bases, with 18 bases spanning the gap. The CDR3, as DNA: TGCAGCGTCGGGTCGCAGGGAAAGGGTCAGCCCCAGCATTTT. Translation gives CSVGSQGKGQPQHF. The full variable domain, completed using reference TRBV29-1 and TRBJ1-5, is SAVISQKPSRDICQRGTSLTIQCQVDSQVTMMFWYRQQPGQSLTLIATANQGSEATYESGFVIDKFPISRPNLTFSTLTVSNMSPEDSSIYLCSVGSQGKGQPQHFGDGTRLSIL.